This entry features one TCR beta chain sequence. The sample belongs to a study of T-cell memory formation after mild COVID-19. TCRdb independently ran MiXCR on the 5' RACE reads; one entry per CDR3 protein. The repertoire consists of approximately 180,000 distinct CDR3 sequences, with 16% occurring once and the leading ten covering just over 2%. The CDR3 loop spans 15 amino acids. Germline CDR1 is SGHKS and CDR2 is YYEKEE (reference sequence). Trimming removed 0 bases at V and 2 bases at J, with 11 bases between. The sequence came from an adult woman who had mild COVID-19 (a few samples of this study predate the infection). Cell type and time point are not known. V gene TRBV5-5 combines with J gene TRBJ1-2; D is unresolved. The specimen sequenced was PBMCs or a T cell subset sorted from them (not recorded which). CDR3 DNA sequence: TGTGCCAGCAGCTTGGCCGCTCAACCAAACTATGGCTACACCTTC. It yields the protein CASSLAAQPNYGYTF.